The present entry profiles one T cell receptor beta chain with its context. This sample is part of a study of blood T cell repertoires in COVID-19. On the study more broadly: In each case, the material was cDNA or gDNA derived from T cells, B-cell-depleted T cells, or PBMCs.

V trimming: 6 bases; J trimming: 5 bases; junction bases outside the gene matches: 14. The CDR3 has 16 amino acids. Germline CDR1 LGHDT, CDR2 YNNKEL (reference sequence). The method was immunoSEQ multiplex PCR; TCRdb's version includes in-frame clones alone and lacks a portion of them. The sample lists roughly 130,000 clones, around 85% occurring once. The origin of this receptor is a woman of 80 years or more with acute or convalescent COVID-19. The chain combines TRBV3-1 (or the pseudogene TRBV3-2) with TRBJ2-5, with 8 bases that match TRBD2. The source material was peripheral blood. The CDR3 DNA reads as TGTGCCAGCAGTCCTCCCTCAGCGGGGGTAAAGGAGACCCAGTACTTC. It translates to CASSPPSAGVKETQYF.